The 32 T cell receptor beta chains below were found in one sample sequenced in a study of blood T cell repertoires in COVID-19. Method: immunoSEQ multiplex PCR; TCRdb's copy keeps in-frame clones and lacks some. The repertoire includes some 250,000 clones, 88% of them detected once, and around 0.8% sits in the top ten. Material for sequencing was peripheral blood. These receptors were collected from a woman aged 30 to 39 with acute or convalescent COVID-19.

V gene TRBV5-1 combines with J gene TRBJ2-3, with TRBD2 matching 8 bases. This CDR3 comprises 16 residues. Trimming took 0 bases from V and 4 from J; bases not matched to a gene: 7. The germline V gene has CDR1 SGHRS and CDR2 YFSETQ. The CDR3 DNA is TGCGCCAGCAGCTTGGCAGTAGGACTAGCTTCAGATACGCAGTATTTT. The encoded protein is CASSLAVGLASDTQYF.

The chain couples TRBV30 to TRBJ2-1; 15 nucleotides match TRBD2. Germline V lookup: CDR1 GTSNPN, CDR2 SVGIG (reference sequence). Losses at the gene ends were 0 bases for V and 8 bases for J; bases not matched to a gene: 5. The CDR3 runs to 16 residues. DNA for the CDR3: TGTGCCTGGAGTGTCCCCGGACTAGCGGGAGGGTATGAGCAGTTCTTC. Translating it yields CAWSVPGLAGGYEQFF. Full variable domain (missing parts from reference TRBV30 and TRBJ2-1): SQTIHQWPATLVQPVGSPLSLECTVEGTSNPNLYWYRQAAGRGLQLLFYSVGIGQISSEVPQNLSASRPQDRQFILSSKKLLLSDSGFYLCAWSVPGLAGGYEQFFGPGTRLTVL.

The J gene is TRBJ1-4, the V gene TRBV13; D is undetermined. The germline V gene has CDR1 PRHDT and CDR2 FYEKMQ (reference sequence). The V end lost 5 bases, the J end lost 4 bases, and 11 bases lay between the germline ends. CDR3 length equals 14 residues. CDR3 amino acids: CASSAGLDNEKLFF. Here the CDR3 DNA reads TGTGCCAGCAGCGCAGGTCTGGATAATGAAAAACTGTTTTTT.

The chain combines TRBV7-2 with TRBJ1-1, with D uncertain. V lost 6 bases to trimming and J lost 3 bases, with 11 bases between them. CDR3 size: 13 residues. Germline V CDR1 and CDR2: SGHTA, FQGNSA. CDR3 sequence reads: CASSFSEDTEAFF. The CDR3 coding sequence is TGTGCCAGCAGTTTCTCGGAGGACACTGAAGCTTTCTTT.

V is TRBV5-6 and J is TRBJ2-1, with 10 positions matching TRBD2. The CDR3 has 15 residues. V lost 4 bases to trimming and J lost 7 bases; unmatched junction nucleotides: 8. In germline, CDR1 is SGHDT, CDR2 YYEEEE. The CDR3 here is CASSRRLAGRNEQFF. The CDR3 region has the DNA TGTGCCAGCAGCCGAAGACTAGCGGGTCGTAATGAGCAGTTCTTC.

The chain carries TRBV5-1 and TRBJ1-4; D perhaps matches TRBD1 (5 bases). Germline-derived CDR1 and CDR2 are SGHRS and YFSETQ. This CDR3 is built from 14 residues. V was cut by 2 bases and J by 2 bases, with 7 bases left in between. CDR3 protein: CASSFGGTNEKLFF. The CDR3 nucleotides read TGCGCCAGCAGCTTCGGGGGGACTAATGAAAAACTGTTTTTT.

The chain uses TRBV6-5 and TRBJ1-2, with D perhaps matching TRBD1 (5 bases). V gave up 2 bases and J gave up 3 bases, with 10 bases separating them. Germline V gene lookup returns CDR1 MNHEY and CDR2 SVGAGI. The CDR3 is 14 amino acids. The CDR3 nucleotides read TGTGCCAGCAGTTACGACAGCAGGGACTATGGCTACACCTTC. It translates to CASSYDSRDYGYTF.

The rearrangement joins TRBV5-4 to TRBJ1-2; TRBD1 is a possible D gene (6 bases). With 4 bases removed from V and 2 bases from J, the gap between germline ends came to 15 bases. Per germline, CDR1 SGHNT and CDR2 YYREEE (reference sequence). The CDR3 sequence is 15 residues long. CDR3 bases: TGTGCCAGCAGCCCTCCCCGACAGGCAAACTATGGCTACACCTTC. Residues: CASSPPRQANYGYTF.

The chain has TRBV19 and TRBJ2-7; the D gene is possibly TRBD2 (6 bases). CDR3 length equals 15 residues. V dropped 2 bases and J dropped 3 bases, with 14 bases sitting between them. Germline V gene sequence: CDR1 LNHDA, CDR2 SQIVND (reference sequence). CDR3 nucleotides: TGTGCCAGTAGTATACGCGTGCTTAGCGGCTACGAGCAGTACTTC. This translates into CASSIRVLSGYEQYF.

The CDR3 protein is CASSSDRGSYEQYF. The CDR3 coding sequence is TGTGCCAGCAGCTCGGACAGGGGGTCCTACGAGCAGTACTTC. The V gene is TRBV7-8, the J gene TRBJ2-7, with 10 bases aligning to TRBD1. There are 14 residues in the CDR3. Germline CDR1 and CDR2: SGHVS and FQNEAQ. With 4 bases clipped from V and 1 base from J, the junction kept 1 base outside the gene matches.

The chain carries TRBV2 and TRBJ1-4; D is unresolved. Germline V gene data show CDR1 as SNHLY and CDR2 as FYNNEI. Deletions cut 7 bases from V and 5 bases from J, with 17 bases between. There are 15 residues in the CDR3. The CDR3, as DNA: TGTGCCAGCAATGTGAAGCCACCGCCCAATGAAAAACTGTTTTTT. This gives the protein CASNVKPPPNEKLFF.

V usage is TRBV11-2 and J usage is TRBJ2-2, with a tentative D call TRBD2 (7 bases). Germline V gene data show CDR1 as SGHAT and CDR2 as FQNNGV. This CDR3 has 16 amino acids. V lost 2 bases, J lost 5 bases, and 15 bases lay in between. CDR3 in DNA: TGTGCCAGCAGCTTATTAAGGGGAGGGGGGACCGGGGAGCTGTTTTTT. It yields the protein CASSLLRGGGTGELFF.

The rearrangement uses TRBV24-1 and TRBJ2-2; 13 nucleotides align to TRBD2. The CDR3 contains 17 residues. The trim removed 4 bases at V and 4 bases at J, leaving 5 bases unmatched. The V gene's germline CDR1 is KGHDR and CDR2 SFDVKD. CDR3 sequence (DNA): TGTGCCACCAGTGAACCAACTAGCGGGAGGGCCACCGGGGAGCTGTTTTTT. Its protein is CATSEPTSGRATGELFF.

The chain uses TRBV27 and TRBJ2-1; 9 positions match TRBD2. The trim removed 2 bases at V and 3 bases at J, leaving 5 bases unmatched. Germline V gene data show CDR1 as MNHEY and CDR2 as SMNVEV (reference sequence). The CDR3 spans 16 residues. CDR3 bases: TGTGCCAGCAGTTTAGTTAGCGGGAGTCGCTACAATGAGCAGTTCTTC. Protein product: CASSLVSGSRYNEQFF.

V gene TRBV9 combines with J gene TRBJ2-7; TRBD2 matches 11 bases. This CDR3 comprises 14 residues. Germline lookup yields CDR1 SGDLS and CDR2 YYNGEE. Losses at the gene ends were 4 bases for V and 6 bases for J; bases not matched to a gene: 6. Written as DNA, the CDR3 is TGTGCCAGCAGCCCTTTAGCGGGAGGGGGCGAGCAGTACTTC. Its protein product is CASSPLAGGGEQYF.

This chain links TRBV9 with TRBJ2-1; 9 nucleotides agree with TRBD2. CDR1 SGDLS and CDR2 YYNGEE come from the germline V gene. With 4 bases clipped from V and 1 base from J, the junction kept 6 bases outside the gene matches. The CDR3 sequence is 16 residues long. CDR3 bases: TGTGCCAGCAGCCCCCGCCTAGCGGGATCCTACAATGAGCAGTTCTTC. As protein: CASSPRLAGSYNEQFF.

This chain uses TRBV27 with TRBJ1-5, with D possibly matching TRBD1 (5 bases). The germline V and J ends were trimmed by 0 bases and 2 bases, with 11 bases remaining between them. CDR1 MNHEY and CDR2 SMNVEV come from the germline V gene (reference sequence). CDR3 size: 16 residues. The CDR3 DNA sequence: TGTGCCAGCAGTTTATCGGGAGGGGTTCGCAATCAGCCCCAGCATTTT. Its protein is CASSLSGGVRNQPQHF.

The J gene is TRBJ1-3, the V gene TRBV19, with D uncertain. Germline assignment: CDR1 LNHDA and CDR2 SQIVND (reference sequence). With 3 bases removed from V and 4 bases from J, the gap between germline ends came to 13 bases. The CDR3 extends over 15 amino acids. As DNA, the CDR3 is TGTGCCAGTAGTATCGGGTCCTGGGAGGGAAACACCATATATTTT. Its protein is CASSIGSWEGNTIYF.

The chain uses TRBV7-9 and TRBJ2-1, with D possibly being TRBD2 (6 bases). Germline CDR1 and CDR2: SEHNR and FQNEAQ (reference sequence). The V and J ends lost 5 bases and 5 bases respectively, with 22 bases between them. The length of the CDR3 is 17 residues. CDR3 protein: CASSPLIGRRRDNEQFF. The DNA of the CDR3 is TGTGCCAGCAGCCCCCTAATCGGACGCAGGAGGGACAATGAGCAGTTCTTC.

This chain links TRBV19 with TRBJ2-7; 10 bases match TRBD2. Per the germline V gene, CDR1 is LNHDA and CDR2 is SQIVND (reference sequence). This CDR3 is built from 16 residues. Trimming cost V 1 base and J 3 bases; bases outside gene matches: 6. The CDR3 DNA is TGTGCCAGTAGTATAGCCAGGCTAGCGGGAGTCTACGAGCAGTACTTC. It specifies CASSIARLAGVYEQYF.

This chain links TRBV15 with TRBJ1-2, with 8 positions matching TRBD1. The CDR3 length is 15 residues. CDR1 is LNHNV and CDR2 is YYDKDF in the germline V gene (reference sequence). V shed 0 bases and J 4 bases; nucleotides not matched to a gene: 4. CDR3 amino acids: CATSRDPGGVYGYTF. CDR3 in DNA: TGTGCCACCAGCAGAGATCCAGGGGGCGTCTATGGCTACACCTTC.

V usage is TRBV12-5 and J usage is TRBJ2-1, with 7 nucleotides matching TRBD1. Germline V gene data show CDR1 as LGHNT and CDR2 as FRNRAP. The CDR3 is 14 amino acids. Trimming cost V 4 bases and J 3 bases; bases outside gene matches: 3. The CDR3: CASGSGDSYNEQFF. The CDR3 bases are TGTGCTAGTGGTTCTGGGGACAGCTACAATGAGCAGTTCTTC.

The chain has TRBV2 and TRBJ2-3; 10 bases match TRBD2. The V segment lost 11 bases and the J segment 2 bases; nucleotides outside the gene matches: 10. Germline V CDR1 and CDR2: SNHLY, FYNNEI. CDR3 length: 15 amino acids. The CDR3 region has the DNA TGTGCCGATTCAGCGGGAGGGGCCGACACAGATACGCAGTATTTT. Its protein is CADSAGGADTDTQYF.

The chain couples TRBV6-5 to TRBJ2-1; 8 positions match TRBD1. The CDR3 is made up of 14 amino acids. The V gene end was trimmed by 6 bases and the J gene end by 3 bases; junction bases not matched to a gene: 4. Looked up from germline, CDR1 is MNHEY and CDR2 is SVGAGI. The CDR3 protein is CASRADRDYNEQFF. DNA of the CDR3: TGTGCCAGCAGGGCGGACAGGGACTACAATGAGCAGTTCTTC.

This clone was seen only once. This chain links TRBV5-1 with TRBJ1-4; 7 nucleotides line up with TRBD1. Per the germline V gene, CDR1 is SGHRS and CDR2 is YFSETQ. The length of the CDR3 is 14 residues. V dropped 3 bases and J dropped 8; count of bases not matched to a gene: 7. CDR3 protein: CASSSDRAQEKLFF. The CDR3 DNA reads as TGCGCCAGCAGCTCTGACAGGGCGCAGGAAAAACTGTTTTTT.

V usage is TRBV29-1 and J usage is TRBJ2-1; 11 bases are a match to TRBD1. CDR3 length: 14 residues. The V gene's germline CDR1 is SQVTM and CDR2 ANQGSEA. The J segment lost 4 bases and the V segment lost 7 bases, leaving 6 bases of the junction unmatched. CDR3 DNA: TGCAGCGCTAGGGACAGGGGGTCATACAATGAGCAGTTCTTC. Protein: CSARDRGSYNEQFF.

The chain combines TRBV2 with TRBJ2-7, with TRBD2 identical over 7 bases. The CDR3 is 12 residues long. The ends lost 6 bases at V and 4 bases at J; junction bases unmatched: 3. Germline CDR1 SNHLY, CDR2 FYNNEI. The CDR3 sequence: CASRGGVYEQYF. The CDR3 region has the DNA TGTGCCAGCAGGGGAGGGGTTTACGAGCAGTACTTC.

The chain uses TRBV6-5 and TRBJ1-2, with D possibly TRBD1 on 5 matching bases. Germline-derived CDR1 and CDR2 are MNHEY and SVGAGI. The CDR3 is 14 residues long. V lost 0 bases, J lost 7 bases, and 12 bases lay in between. DNA of the CDR3: TGTGCCAGCAGTTACTCAGGAGGGGCGGGTGGCTACACCTTC. Protein sequence: CASSYSGGAGGYTF.

The chain couples TRBV19 to TRBJ2-6, with D perhaps matching TRBD1 (6 bases). CDR1 is LNHDA, CDR2 SQIVND, per germline (reference sequence). CDR3 length: 16 residues. V was pared by 7 bases and J by 0 bases, with 13 bases between. The CDR3 DNA reads TGTGCCAGTAAGAGGGGGATCTTCTCTGGGGCCAACGTCCTGACTTTC. Translating it yields CASKRGIFSGANVLTF.

This clone was detected only a few times. The chain links TRBV4-3 to TRBJ2-3, with 7 bases that match TRBD2. CDR1 is LGHNA and CDR2 is YSLEER in the germline V gene. CDR3 length: 16 residues. The J segment lost 1 base and the V segment lost 4 bases, leaving 8 bases of the junction unmatched. DNA of the CDR3: TGCGCCAGCAGCCCGAGAGCGGGACTCCGCACAGATACGCAGTATTTT. Amino acid sequence: CASSPRAGLRTDTQYF.

The genes are TRBV30 and TRBJ2-1; TRBD2 matches at 10 bases. The germline CDR1 and CDR2 sequences are GTSNPN and SVGIG (reference sequence). J was trimmed by 0 bases and V by 5 bases; bases with no gene match: 16. The CDR3 has 19 amino acids. The CDR3, as DNA: TGTGCCTGGGGGGGGTCAGTTAGCGGGAGGATTAGCTCCTACAATGAGCAGTTCTTC. The encoded protein is CAWGGSVSGRISSYNEQFF.

This rearrangement joins TRBV10-3 to TRBJ2-3; 9 bases are shared with TRBD2. The V gene's germline CDR1 is ENHRY and CDR2 SYGVKD. This CDR3 region has 15 residues. V gave up 8 bases and J gave up 0 bases; unmatched junction bases: 6. The CDR3 sequence is CAIGPTSGSTDTQYF. CDR3 nucleotides: TGTGCCATCGGCCCGACTAGCGGAAGCACAGATACGCAGTATTTT.